This is a list of T cell receptor beta chains from one sample in a study of blood T cell repertoires in COVID-19. Sequencing was performed with immunoSEQ multiplex PCR; in TCRdb, only in-frame clones are kept and a portion is missing. The data hold 110,000 to 150,000 clones, with 65% to 80% observed a single time. The source material was peripheral blood. The receptor source for this set is a woman aged 55-70 years with acute or convalescent COVID-19. The CDR3 runs from the conserved cysteine through the conserved F or W.

V gene	CDR3 length	J gene	CDR3 protein
TRBV27	17	TRBJ2-1	CASSFITLAGNYNEQFF
TRBV11-3	15	TRBJ2-1	CASSAGGLGYNEQFF
TRBV30	14	TRBJ1-4	CAWSQDLRNEKLFF
TRBV30	12	TRBJ2-7	CAWSPGFREQYF
TRBV6-5	13	TRBJ1-1	CASNKGGVLEAFF
TRBV18	16	TRBJ2-2	CASSRPGTSPHRELFF
TRBV28	14	TRBJ2-3	CASSLSGNTDTQYF
TRBV11-2	14	TRBJ2-7	CASSSPSGRYEQYF
TRBV2	15	TRBJ2-6	CASSGGGSGANVLTF
TRBV12-5	14	TRBJ2-1	CASGFTSGHNEQFF
TRBV5-6	14	TRBJ1-1	CASSLAGGNTEAFF
TRBV6-5	12	TRBJ1-2	CASTGYRYGYTF
TRBV4-2	13	TRBJ1-1	CASSQGGRIEAFF
TRBV28	15	TRBJ1-6	CASSERQGQRSPLHF
TRBV28	15	TRBJ1-6	CASSDWTGDNSPLHF
TRBV6-5	13	TRBJ1-2	CVSAPGLREGYTF
TRBV2	16	TRBJ2-1	CASSEIGLADYNEQFF
TRBV3-1/TRBV3-2	13	TRBJ2-7	CASSPGLDYEQYF
TRBV19	16	TRBJ2-7	CASSTVLAGAYYEQYF
TRBV28	15	TRBJ1-2	CASSYGTGANYGYTF
TRBV5-6	18	TRBJ2-5	CASSRSRVGLAAGETQYF
TRBV29-1	12	TRBJ2-7	CSVETGSYEQYF
TRBV4-1	13	TRBJ2-7	CASSQGRDYEQYF
TRBV11-3	14	TRBJ2-3	CASSRDRSTDTQYF
TRBV14	13	TRBJ1-1	CASSQVGQGIAFF
TRBV2	15	TRBJ1-3	CATSAEGQRGNTIYF
TRBV27	15	TRBJ2-7	CASSTGTSGSREQYF
TRBV12-5	16	TRBJ2-3	CASGLGLAGLTDTQYF
TRBV5-4	16	TRBJ2-3	CASRSTLAASTDTQYF
TRBV28	13	TRBJ2-1	CASSLGGLYEQFF
TRBV7-9	13	TRBJ2-3	CANLLAGTDTQYF